The clone carrying this T cell receptor beta chain was counted ten times or more. What it binds is unknown. The SP2 primer and nested alpha and beta constant region primers amplified ligated cDNA in four rounds. Alpha and beta constant region primers primed reverse transcription for blood and skin samples. TCRdb used MiXCR to reprocess the UMI-ligation and nested PCR reads, holding one entry per CDR3 protein. The sample contains some 25,000 distinct CDR3 sequences, about 5.2% of which appear only once. The data were taken from a study of naive and memory T cell subsets. General study findings and limits: TCR transcript changes with activation or differentiation may affect this RNA method.

CDR1 is MDHEN, CDR2 SYDVKM, per germline. Trimming pared 6 bases from V and 3 bases from J, leaving 20 bases between. The CDR3 covers 17 residues. An oligonucleotide containing a UMI was ligated to the 3' end of TCR cDNA. Adult healthy volunteers gave 2.5 ml peripheral blood for whole-blood RNA. The specimen was blood. The origin of this receptor is an adult in good health. V usage is TRBV28 and J usage is TRBJ1-4; maybe TRBD1 (5 bases). CDR3 region: CASSPSRGGRANEKLFF. The CDR3 bases are TGTGCCAGCAGCCCCTCGCGGGGCGGCAGAGCTAATGAAAAACTGTTTTTT.